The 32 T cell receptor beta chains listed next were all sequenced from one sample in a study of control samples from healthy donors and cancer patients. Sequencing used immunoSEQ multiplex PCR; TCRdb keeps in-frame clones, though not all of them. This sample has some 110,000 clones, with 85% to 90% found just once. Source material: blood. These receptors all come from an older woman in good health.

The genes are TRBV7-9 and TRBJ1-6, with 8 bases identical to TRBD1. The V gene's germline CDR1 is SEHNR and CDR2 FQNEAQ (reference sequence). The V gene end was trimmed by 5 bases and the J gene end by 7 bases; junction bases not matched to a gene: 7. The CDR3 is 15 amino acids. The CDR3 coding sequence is TGTGCCAGCAGCGGACCCGGGACAGGAAATTCACCCCTCCACTTT. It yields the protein CASSGPGTGNSPLHF.

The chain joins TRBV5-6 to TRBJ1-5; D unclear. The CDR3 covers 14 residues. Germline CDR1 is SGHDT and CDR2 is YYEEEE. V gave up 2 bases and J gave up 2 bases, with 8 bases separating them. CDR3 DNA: TGTGCCAGCAGCTTCAATTTGGGCAATCAGCCCCAGCATTTT. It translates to CASSFNLGNQPQHF.

In DNA, the CDR3 is TGTGCCAGCACCGAAGCAAGTTATAGCAATCAGCCCCAGCATTTT. Its translation: CASTEASYSNQPQHF. The chain uses TRBV6-6 and TRBJ1-5; D gene unclear. The germline V and J ends were trimmed by 7 bases and 0 bases, with 13 bases remaining between them. Germline V CDR1 and CDR2: MNHNY, SVGAGI (reference sequence). The CDR3 has 15 residues.

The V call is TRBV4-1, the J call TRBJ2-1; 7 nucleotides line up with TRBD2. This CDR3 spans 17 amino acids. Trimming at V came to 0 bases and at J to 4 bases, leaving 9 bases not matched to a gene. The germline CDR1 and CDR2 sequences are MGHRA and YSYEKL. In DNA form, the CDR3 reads TGCGCCAGCAGCCAAGAGGGGGACTACGCGGGATACAATGAGCAGTTCTTC. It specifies CASSQEGDYAGYNEQFF.

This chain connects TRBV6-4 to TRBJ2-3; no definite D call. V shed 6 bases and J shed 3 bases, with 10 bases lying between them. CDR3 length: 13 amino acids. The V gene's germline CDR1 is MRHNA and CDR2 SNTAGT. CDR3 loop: CASSARSTDTQYF. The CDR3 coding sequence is TGTGCCAGCAGCGCCCGTAGTACAGATACGCAGTATTTT.

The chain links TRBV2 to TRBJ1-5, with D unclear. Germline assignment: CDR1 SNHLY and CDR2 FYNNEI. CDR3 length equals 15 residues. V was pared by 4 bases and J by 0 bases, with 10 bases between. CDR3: CASSVEGHSNQPQHF. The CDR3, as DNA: TGTGCCAGCAGTGTCGAGGGCCATAGCAATCAGCCCCAGCATTTT.

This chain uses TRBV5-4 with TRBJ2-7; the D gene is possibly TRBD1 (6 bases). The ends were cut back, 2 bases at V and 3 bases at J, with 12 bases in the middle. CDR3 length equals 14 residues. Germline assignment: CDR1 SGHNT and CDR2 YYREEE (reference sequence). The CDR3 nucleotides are TGTGCCAGCAGCTTAACAGGACAGCTCTACGAGCAGTACTTC. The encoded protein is CASSLTGQLYEQYF.

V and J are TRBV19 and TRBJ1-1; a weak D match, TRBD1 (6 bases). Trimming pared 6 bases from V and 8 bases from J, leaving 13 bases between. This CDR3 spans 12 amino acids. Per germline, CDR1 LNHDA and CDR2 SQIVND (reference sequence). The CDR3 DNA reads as TGTGCCAGTAGGGCTACAGGACAGGAAGCTTTCTTT. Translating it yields CASRATGQEAFF.

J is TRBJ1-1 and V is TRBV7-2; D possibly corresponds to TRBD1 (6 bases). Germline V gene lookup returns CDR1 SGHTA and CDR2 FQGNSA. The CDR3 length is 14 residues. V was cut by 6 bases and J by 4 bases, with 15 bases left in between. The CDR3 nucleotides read TGTGCCAGCAGAGTACAGGGATTTTCCACTGAAGCTTTCTTT. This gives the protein CASRVQGFSTEAFF.

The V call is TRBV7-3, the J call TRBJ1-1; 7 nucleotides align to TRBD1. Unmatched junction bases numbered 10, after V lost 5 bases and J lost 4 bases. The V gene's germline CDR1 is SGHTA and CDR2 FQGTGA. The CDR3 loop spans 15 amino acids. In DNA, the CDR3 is TGTGCCAGCAGCCAGGGGGGGGGCTTGCCCACTGAAGCTTTCTTT. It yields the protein CASSQGGGLPTEAFF.

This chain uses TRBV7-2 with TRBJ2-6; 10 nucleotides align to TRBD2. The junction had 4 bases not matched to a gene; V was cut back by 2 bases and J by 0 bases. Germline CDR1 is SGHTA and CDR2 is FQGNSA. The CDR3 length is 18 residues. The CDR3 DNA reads TGTGCCAGCAGCTTATGGACTAGCGGAAACTCTGGGGCCAACGTCCTGACTTTC. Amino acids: CASSLWTSGNSGANVLTF.

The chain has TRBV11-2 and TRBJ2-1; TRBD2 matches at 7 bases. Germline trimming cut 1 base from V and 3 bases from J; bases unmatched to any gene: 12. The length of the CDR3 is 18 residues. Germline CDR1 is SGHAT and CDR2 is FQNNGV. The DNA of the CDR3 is TGTGCCAGCAGCTTAGTGAGGGTGGGGGGGGGAAACTACAATGAGCAGTTCTTC. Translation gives CASSLVRVGGGNYNEQFF.

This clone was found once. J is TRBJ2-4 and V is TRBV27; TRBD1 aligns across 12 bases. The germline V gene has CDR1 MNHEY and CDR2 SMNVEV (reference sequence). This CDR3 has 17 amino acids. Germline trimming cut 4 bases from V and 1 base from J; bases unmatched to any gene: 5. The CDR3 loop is CASSSGQGAWAKNIQYF. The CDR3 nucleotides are TGTGCCAGCAGTTCGGGACAGGGGGCGTGGGCCAAAAACATTCAGTACTTC.

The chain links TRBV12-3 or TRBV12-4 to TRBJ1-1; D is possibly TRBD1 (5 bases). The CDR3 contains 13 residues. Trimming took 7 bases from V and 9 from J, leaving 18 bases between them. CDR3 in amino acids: CASISQRDRKAFF. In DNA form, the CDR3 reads TGTGCCAGCATTTCCCAAAGAGACAGAAAAGCTTTCTTT.

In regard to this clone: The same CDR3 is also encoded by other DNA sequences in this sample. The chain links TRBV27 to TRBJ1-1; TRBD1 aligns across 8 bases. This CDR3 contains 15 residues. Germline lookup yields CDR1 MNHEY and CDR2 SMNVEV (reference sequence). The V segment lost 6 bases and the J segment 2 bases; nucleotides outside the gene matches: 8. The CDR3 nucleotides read TGTGCCAGCAGCCCCCGGACAGGGAGAAACACTGAAGCTTTCTTT. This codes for CASSPRTGRNTEAFF.

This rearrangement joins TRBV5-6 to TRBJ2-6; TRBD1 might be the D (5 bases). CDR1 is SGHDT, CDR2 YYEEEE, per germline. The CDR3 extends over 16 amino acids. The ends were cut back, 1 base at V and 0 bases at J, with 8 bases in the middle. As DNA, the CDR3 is TGTGCCAGCAGCTTGTGGCAGGGCTCTGGGGCCAACGTCCTGACTTTC. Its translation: CASSLWQGSGANVLTF.

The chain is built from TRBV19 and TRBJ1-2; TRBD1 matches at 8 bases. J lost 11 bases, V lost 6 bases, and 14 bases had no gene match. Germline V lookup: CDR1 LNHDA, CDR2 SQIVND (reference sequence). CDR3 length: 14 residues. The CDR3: CASRAGGAGTGYTF. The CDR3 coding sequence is TGTGCCAGTAGGGCAGGGGGCGCGGGAACGGGATACACCTTC.

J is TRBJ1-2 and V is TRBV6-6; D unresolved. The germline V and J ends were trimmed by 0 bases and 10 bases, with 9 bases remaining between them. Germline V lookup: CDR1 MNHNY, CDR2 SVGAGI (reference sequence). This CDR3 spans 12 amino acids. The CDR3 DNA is TGTGCCAGCAGTTACTCGATCGAGGACTACACCTTC. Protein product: CASSYSIEDYTF.

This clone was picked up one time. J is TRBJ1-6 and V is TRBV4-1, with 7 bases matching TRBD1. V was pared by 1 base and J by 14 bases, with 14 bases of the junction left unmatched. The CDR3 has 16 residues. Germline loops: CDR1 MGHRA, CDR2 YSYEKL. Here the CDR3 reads CASSQGQGSRIGALHF. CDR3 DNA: TGCGCCAGCAGCCAAGGACAGGGTTCACGAATCGGGGCCCTCCACTTT.

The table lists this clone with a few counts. DNA of the CDR3: TGCGCCAGCAGCTTGGGACAGCCAGGCTCTGGGGCCAACGTCCTGACTTTC. It specifies CASSLGQPGSGANVLTF. V is TRBV5-1 and J is TRBJ2-6; tentatively, D is TRBD1 (5 bases). From germline, CDR1 is SGHRS and CDR2 YFSETQ. There are 17 residues in the CDR3. Between the trimmed V and J ends, which lost 0 bases and 0 bases, there was a span of 10 bases.

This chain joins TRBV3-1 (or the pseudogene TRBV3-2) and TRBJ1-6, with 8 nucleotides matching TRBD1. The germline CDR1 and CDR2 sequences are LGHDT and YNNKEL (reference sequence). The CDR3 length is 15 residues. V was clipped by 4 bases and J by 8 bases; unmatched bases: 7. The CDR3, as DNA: TGTGCCAGCAGCCTTCAGGGGGCCAAGGATTCACCCCTCCACTTT. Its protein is CASSLQGAKDSPLHF.

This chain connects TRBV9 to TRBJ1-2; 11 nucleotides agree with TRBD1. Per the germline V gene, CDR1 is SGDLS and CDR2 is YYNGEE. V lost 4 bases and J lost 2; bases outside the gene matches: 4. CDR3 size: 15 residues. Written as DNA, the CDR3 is TGTGCCAGCAGCCCCCGGGACAGGGGGAACTATGGCTACACCTTC. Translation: CASSPRDRGNYGYTF.

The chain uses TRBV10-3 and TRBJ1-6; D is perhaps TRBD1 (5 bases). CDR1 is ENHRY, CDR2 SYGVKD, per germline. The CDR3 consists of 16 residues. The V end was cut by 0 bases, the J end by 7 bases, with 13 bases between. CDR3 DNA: TGTGCCATCAGTGAGTCGACCCACAGGAGCAATTCACCCCTCCACTTT. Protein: CAISESTHRSNSPLHF.

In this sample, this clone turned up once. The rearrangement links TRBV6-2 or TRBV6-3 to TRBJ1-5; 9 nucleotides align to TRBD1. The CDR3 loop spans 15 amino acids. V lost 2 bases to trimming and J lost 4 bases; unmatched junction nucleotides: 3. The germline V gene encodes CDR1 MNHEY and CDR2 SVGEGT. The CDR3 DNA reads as TGTGCCAGCAGTTACGGGGGGACAGGGAATCAGCCCCAGCATTTT. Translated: CASSYGGTGNQPQHF.

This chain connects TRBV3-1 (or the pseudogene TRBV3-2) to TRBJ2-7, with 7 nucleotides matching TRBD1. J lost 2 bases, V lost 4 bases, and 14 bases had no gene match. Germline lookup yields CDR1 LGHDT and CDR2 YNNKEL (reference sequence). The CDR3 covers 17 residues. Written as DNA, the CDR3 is TGTGCCAGCAGCCCTAACCAGACAGGGCCTTATACCTACGAGCAGTACTTC. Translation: CASSPNQTGPYTYEQYF.

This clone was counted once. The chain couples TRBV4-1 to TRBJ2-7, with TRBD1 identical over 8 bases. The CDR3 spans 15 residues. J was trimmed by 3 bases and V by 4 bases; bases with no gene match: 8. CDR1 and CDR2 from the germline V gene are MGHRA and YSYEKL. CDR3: CASSPRGLGSYEQYF. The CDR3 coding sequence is TGCGCCAGCAGCCCCAGGGGGCTTGGGAGCTACGAGCAGTACTTC.

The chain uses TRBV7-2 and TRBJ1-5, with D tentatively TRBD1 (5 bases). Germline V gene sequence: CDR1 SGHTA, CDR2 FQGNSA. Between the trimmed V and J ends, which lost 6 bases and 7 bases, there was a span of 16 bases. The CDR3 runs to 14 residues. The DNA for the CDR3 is TGTGCCAGCAGGCGATATGGGGGGGAACAGCCCCAGCATTTT. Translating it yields CASRRYGGEQPQHF.

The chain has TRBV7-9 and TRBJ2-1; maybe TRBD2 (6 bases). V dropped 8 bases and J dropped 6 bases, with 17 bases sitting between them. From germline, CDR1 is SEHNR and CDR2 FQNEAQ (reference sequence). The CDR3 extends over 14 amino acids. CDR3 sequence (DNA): TGTGCCAGCCGGGGGTACCGGGGAGGCAATGAGCAGTTCTTC. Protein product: CASRGYRGGNEQFF.

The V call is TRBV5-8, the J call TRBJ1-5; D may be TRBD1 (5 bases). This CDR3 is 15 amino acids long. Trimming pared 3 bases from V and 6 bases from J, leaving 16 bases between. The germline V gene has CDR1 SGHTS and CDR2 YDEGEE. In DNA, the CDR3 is TGTGCCAGCAGCTCGGGACCCCTTGGTGGTCAGCCCCAGCATTTT. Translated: CASSSGPLGGQPQHF.

The CDR3, as DNA: TGTGCCAGCACCCCATCCGGGACGGCAGCCTACGAGCAGTACTTC. This sequence encodes CASTPSGTAAYEQYF. The chain recombines TRBV7-2 with TRBJ2-7; perhaps D is TRBD1 or TRBD2 (5 bases each). V was pared by 7 bases and J by 2 bases, with 18 bases between. This CDR3 spans 15 amino acids. Germline loops: CDR1 SGHTA, CDR2 FQGNSA.

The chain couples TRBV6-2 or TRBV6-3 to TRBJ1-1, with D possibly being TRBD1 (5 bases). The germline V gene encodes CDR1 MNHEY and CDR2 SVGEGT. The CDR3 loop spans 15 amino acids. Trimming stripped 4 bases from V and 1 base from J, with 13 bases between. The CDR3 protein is CASSFQGIENTEAFF. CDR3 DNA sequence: TGTGCCAGCAGTTTCCAGGGAATTGAGAACACTGAAGCTTTCTTT.

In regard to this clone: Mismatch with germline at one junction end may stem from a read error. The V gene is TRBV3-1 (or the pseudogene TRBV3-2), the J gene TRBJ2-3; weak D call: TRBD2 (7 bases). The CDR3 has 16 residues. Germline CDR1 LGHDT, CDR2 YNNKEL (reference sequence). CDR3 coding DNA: TGTGCCAGCAGTCAAGGTGGGGGGGCCGAAACAGATACGCAGTATTTT. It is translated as CASSQGGGAETDTQYF.